This T cell receptor beta chain was recovered during a study of blood T cell repertoires in COVID-19. For the study at large: Italy, Spain and the United States were the sources of the convalescent and acute COVID-19 samples. PBMCs, B-cell-depleted T cells, or T cells were the source of the cDNA or gDNA that made up the material.

Original handling: For nucleated cells, counts were estimated from reference gene primer amplification. Repertoires were generated with immunoSEQ multiplex PCR, while TCRdb's copy carries only in-frame clones and drops some. The V and J calls and the clone size are those of that table, but D and trimming were determined from the DNA. Among approximately 200,000 clones listed, roughly 80% were seen once. The CDR3 extends over 16 amino acids. Germline CDR1 is LGHDT and CDR2 is YNNKEL (reference sequence). The V and J ends lost 3 bases and 7 bases respectively, with 16 bases between them. Living in about two dozen US areas, the participants were between 18 and 89 years of age.

The sequenced material came from PBMCs or T cells enriched from blood (not recorded which). This receptor was identified in a man aged 40-49 years who had recovered from COVID-19. The V gene is TRBV3-1 (or the pseudogene TRBV3-2), the J gene TRBJ1-6; D is perhaps TRBD1 (5 bases). The CDR3 spells CASSHRQSGRNSPLHF. CDR3 DNA: TGTGCCAGCAGCCACAGACAGTCCGGCCGAAATTCACCCCTCCACTTT.